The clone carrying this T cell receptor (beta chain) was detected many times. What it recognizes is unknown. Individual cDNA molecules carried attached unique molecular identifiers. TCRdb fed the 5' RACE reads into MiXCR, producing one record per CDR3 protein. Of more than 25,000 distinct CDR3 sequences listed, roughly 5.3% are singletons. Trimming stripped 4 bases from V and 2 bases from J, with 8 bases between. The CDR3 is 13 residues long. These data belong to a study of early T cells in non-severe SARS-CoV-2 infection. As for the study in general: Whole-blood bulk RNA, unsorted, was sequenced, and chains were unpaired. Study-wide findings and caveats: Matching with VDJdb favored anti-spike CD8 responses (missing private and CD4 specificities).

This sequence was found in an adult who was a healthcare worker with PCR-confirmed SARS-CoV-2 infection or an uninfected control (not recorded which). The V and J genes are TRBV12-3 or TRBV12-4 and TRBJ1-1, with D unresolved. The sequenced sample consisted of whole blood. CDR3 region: CASSSGINTEAFF. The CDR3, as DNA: TGTGCCAGCAGTTCTGGAATAAACACTGAAGCTTTCTTT.